The rows below give T cell receptor beta chains drawn from one sample of a study of blood T cell repertoires in COVID-19. Only in-frame clones appear in the TCRdb table, and some are missing; sequencing was by immunoSEQ multiplex PCR. The data contain fewer than 85,000 clones, about 70% of them singletons. Sample: peripheral blood. These receptors originate from a woman at least 80 years old with active or convalescent COVID-19. CDR3s include the opening cysteine and the closing phenylalanine or tryptophan. The D gene is left open where the match is weak. Clone size, where shown, is once, few, many, or a class for clones that have expanded.

CDR3nt: TGTGCCAGCAGCTTGCCCCCAGGGTTCGGGGAGACCCAGTACTTC; CDR3aa: CASSLPPGFGETQYF; j_gene: TRBJ2-5; d_gene: NA; abundance: NA; v_gene: TRBV5-6
CDR3nt: TGTGCCAGCAGCCCCCCGGGGCCAGGGGCGAATATCAAAGCTTTCTTT; CDR3aa: CASSPPGPGANIKAFF; j_gene: TRBJ1-1; d_gene: NA; abundance: NA; v_gene: TRBV5-6
CDR3nt: TGTGCCACCAGTGAGGGCGCGACGACCTACAATGAGCAGTTCTTC; CDR3aa: CATSEGATTYNEQFF; j_gene: TRBJ2-1; d_gene: NA; abundance: few; v_gene: TRBV24-1
CDR3nt: TGTGCCAGCAGCCCTAGGACAGGGGGTAACACTGAAGCTTTCTTT; CDR3aa: CASSPRTGGNTEAFF; j_gene: TRBJ1-1; d_gene: TRBD1; abundance: NA; v_gene: TRBV5-4
CDR3nt: TGTGCCAGCTCACCGTTCCAGGGAAGTGGAAACACCATATATTTT; CDR3aa: CASSPFQGSGNTIYF; j_gene: TRBJ1-3; d_gene: NA; abundance: NA; v_gene: TRBV18
CDR3nt: TGCGCCAGCAGCCCTTCCGGGACAGGGAAAAATTCACCCCTCCACTTT; CDR3aa: CASSPSGTGKNSPLHF; j_gene: TRBJ1-6; d_gene: TRBD1; abundance: NA; v_gene: TRBV4-3
CDR3nt: TGTGCCAGCTCACCAGAGGGCAGACCAAAGAACTATGGCTACACCTTC; CDR3aa: CASSPEGRPKNYGYTF; j_gene: TRBJ1-2; d_gene: NA; abundance: NA; v_gene: TRBV18
CDR3nt: TGTGCCAGCAGCTTAACCGGCCAGGGAACAGATACGCAGTATTTT; CDR3aa: CASSLTGQGTDTQYF; j_gene: TRBJ2-3; d_gene: NA; abundance: NA; v_gene: TRBV7-3
CDR3nt: TGTGCCTGGAGTGTAAGACAGAGCTATGGCTACACCTTC; CDR3aa: CAWSVRQSYGYTF; j_gene: TRBJ1-2; d_gene: NA; abundance: NA; v_gene: TRBV30
CDR3nt: TGCGCCCCCCGTCCACTCCCCATACCTAACTATGGCTACACCTTC; CDR3aa: CAPRPLPIPNYGYTF; j_gene: TRBJ1-2; d_gene: NA; abundance: NA; v_gene: TRBV4-1
CDR3nt: TGTGCCAGCTCACCAGGCCAGGGCCCGGGTCATGGCTACACCTTC; CDR3aa: CASSPGQGPGHGYTF; j_gene: TRBJ1-2; d_gene: NA; abundance: NA; v_gene: TRBV18
CDR3nt: TGCGCCAGCAGCCAAGTGGGACAGGGTTTTGACTATGGCTACACCTTC; CDR3aa: CASSQVGQGFDYGYTF; j_gene: TRBJ1-2; d_gene: TRBD1; abundance: NA; v_gene: TRBV4-3
CDR3nt: TGTGCCAGCAGCATCTCTAGCGGAAATACGCAGTATTTT; CDR3aa: CASSISSGNTQYF; j_gene: TRBJ2-3; d_gene: TRBD2; abundance: NA; v_gene: TRBV6-2/TRBV6-3
CDR3nt: TGCAGCGTTGCGCGGGGGCTCAACACTGAAGCTTTCTTT; CDR3aa: CSVARGLNTEAFF; j_gene: TRBJ1-1; d_gene: NA; abundance: NA; v_gene: TRBV29-1
CDR3nt: TGTGCCAGCAGCTGGGGACTAGCGGGAAACACCGGGGAGCTGTTTTTT; CDR3aa: CASSWGLAGNTGELFF; j_gene: TRBJ2-2; d_gene: TRBD2; abundance: once; v_gene: TRBV5-4
CDR3nt: TGTGCCAGCAGTCCCCCTAGCGGGGGGGCCGGTTGGGGACGCACAGATACGCAGTATTTT; CDR3aa: CASSPPSGGAGWGRTDTQYF; j_gene: TRBJ2-3; d_gene: TRBD2; abundance: NA; v_gene: TRBV28